The 30 T cell receptor beta chains presented below share a single source sample, sequenced in a study of cytomegalovirus exposure and HLA in healthy donors. Assay: immunoSEQ multiplex PCR; the TCRdb copy retains only in-frame clones and omits some. The table has about 180,000 clones, approximately 87% seen once; the top ten hold approximately 1.4%. Sequenced input: PBMCs. The receptor source for this set is a woman aged 30 to 39 in good health and CMV-seronegative.

This chain connects TRBV19 to TRBJ2-1, with 11 bases that match TRBD1. V trimming: 4 bases; J trimming: 8 bases; junction bases outside the gene matches: 7. Germline CDR1 LNHDA, CDR2 SQIVND (reference sequence). This CDR3 is built from 15 residues. CDR3 bases: TGTGCCAGTAGTACTGGACAGGGGGCTGTCTATGAGCAGTTCTTC. Translated, it gives CASSTGQGAVYEQFF. The variable domain in full, with the rest retrieved from reference TRBV19 and TRBJ2-1, is DGGITQSPKYLFRKEGQNVTLSCEQNLNHDAMYWYRQDPGQGLRLIYYSQIVNDFQKGDIAEGYSVSREKKESFPLTVTSAQKNPTAFYLCASSTGQGAVYEQFFGPGTRLTVL.

The chain has TRBV7-8 and TRBJ2-7; 12 nucleotides match TRBD1. This CDR3 contains 17 residues. The V gene end was trimmed by 1 base and the J gene end by 6 bases; junction bases not matched to a gene: 10. From germline, CDR1 is SGHVS and CDR2 FQNEAQ. The CDR3 DNA sequence: TGTGCCAGCAGCTTAGTGGGCGGGACAGGGGGCTTGGGCGAGCAGTACTTC. It yields the protein CASSLVGGTGGLGEQYF.

This rearrangement joins TRBV19 to TRBJ2-3; maybe TRBD2 (6 bases). The CDR3 is 16 residues long. The ends were cut back, 3 bases at V and 0 bases at J, with 13 bases in the middle. Per germline, CDR1 LNHDA and CDR2 SQIVND (reference sequence). CDR3 amino acids: CASSIGAGSSTDTQYF. DNA for the CDR3: TGTGCCAGTAGTATTGGGGCGGGATCTAGCACAGATACGCAGTATTTT.

The V call is TRBV30, the J call TRBJ2-2, with D possibly matching TRBD1 (6 bases). Trimming took 7 bases from V and 5 from J, leaving 14 bases between them. The CDR3 is 13 amino acids. Per germline, CDR1 GTSNPN and CDR2 SVGIG (reference sequence). The chain's CDR3 is CAFGTRITGELFF. In DNA, the CDR3 is TGTGCCTTTGGGACAAGGATTACCGGGGAGCTGTTTTTT.

This rearrangement joins TRBV5-6 to TRBJ2-3, with a possible D match to TRBD2 (6 bases). CDR3 length: 16 amino acids. Trimming took off 1 base at V and 0 bases at J, with 12 bases between the two ends. Germline-derived CDR1 and CDR2 are SGHDT and YYEEEE. For the CDR3, the DNA is TGTGCCAGCAGCTTGCTAGGTAGCGGTAGCACAGATACGCAGTATTTT. Residues: CASSLLGSGSTDTQYF.

The chain is built from TRBV10-3 and TRBJ2-1, with 13 bases that match TRBD2. With 10 bases clipped from V and 4 bases from J, the junction kept 7 bases outside the gene matches. There are 15 residues in the CDR3. CDR1 is ENHRY, CDR2 SYGVKD, per germline. CDR3 bases: TGTGCCAACACCGCGGGACTAGCGGGGTACAATGAGCAGTTCTTC. This encodes CANTAGLAGYNEQFF.

The V and J genes are TRBV10-3 and TRBJ1-2; D is perhaps TRBD1 (6 bases). V lost 9 bases and J lost 1, with 12 bases in between. The CDR3 totals 13 residues. Germline V gene data show CDR1 as ENHRY and CDR2 as SYGVKD. CDR3 sequence: CAIGRGDNYGYTF. In DNA form, the CDR3 reads TGTGCCATTGGCAGGGGAGATAACTATGGCTACACCTTC.

The genes are TRBV18 and TRBJ1-2; D not resolved. The CDR3 is 16 amino acids. Looked up from germline, CDR1 is KGHSH and CDR2 is LQKENI. The V end lost 1 base, the J end lost 4 bases, and 16 bases lay between the germline ends. Here the CDR3 DNA reads TGTGCCAGCTCACCACTCCCCCTAGGAGGAGGCTATGGCTACACCTTC. It codes for CASSPLPLGGGYGYTF. Variable domain in full (rest from reference TRBV18 and TRBJ1-2): NAGVMQNPRHLVRRRGQEARLRCSPMKGHSHVYWYRQLPEEGLKFMVYLQKENIIDESGMPKERFSAEFPKEGPSILRIQQVVRGDSAAYFCASSPLPLGGGYGYTFGSGTRLTVV.

The chain employs TRBV18 and TRBJ2-7, with TRBD1 as a possible D gene (6 bases). The V end lost 2 bases, the J end lost 2 bases, and 13 bases lay between the germline ends. The CDR3 consists of 15 residues. Germline V CDR1 and CDR2: KGHSH, LQKENI. CDR3 nucleotides: TGTGCCAGCTCACCAGCGGCAGGGGCGACCTACGAGCAGTACTTC. Translation: CASSPAAGATYEQYF.

This chain joins TRBV29-1 and TRBJ1-2; D perhaps matches TRBD1 (5 bases). The V end lost 8 bases, the J end lost 5 bases, and 12 bases lay between the germline ends. Germline assignment: CDR1 SQVTM and CDR2 ANQGSEA. The CDR3 runs to 11 residues. This chain's CDR3 is CSIPRAYGYTF. CDR3 sequence (DNA): TGCAGCATCCCCAGGGCATATGGCTACACCTTC.

This clone was counted at least ten times. The chain combines TRBV18 with TRBJ1-1, with unresolved D. This CDR3 has 13 amino acids. Germline CDR1 is KGHSH and CDR2 is LQKENI. V was cut by 3 bases and J by 1 base, with 6 bases left in between. CDR3 region: CASSPYRNTEAFF. CDR3 in DNA: TGTGCCAGCTCACCCTATAGGAACACTGAAGCTTTCTTT.

The chain recombines TRBV30 with TRBJ2-7; 8 bases fit TRBD1. Looked up from germline, CDR1 is GTSNPN and CDR2 is SVGIG (reference sequence). The CDR3 covers 13 residues. The V segment lost 5 bases and the J segment 2 bases; nucleotides outside the gene matches: 5. The CDR3 region is CAWQQDRAYEQYF. DNA for the CDR3: TGTGCCTGGCAACAGGACAGGGCCTACGAGCAGTACTTC.

The V gene is TRBV5-1, the J gene TRBJ2-3, with TRBD1 identical over 8 bases. The CDR3 has 15 residues. Per germline, CDR1 SGHRS and CDR2 YFSETQ. V gave up 3 bases and J gave up 5 bases; unmatched junction bases: 8. The CDR3 reads CASSSSQGAKDTQYF. CDR3 in DNA: TGCGCCAGCAGCTCCTCCCAGGGGGCCAAAGATACGCAGTATTTT.

The chain has TRBV6-5 and TRBJ2-2, with D hard to call. Per germline, CDR1 MNHEY and CDR2 SVGAGI. V dropped 6 bases and J dropped 0 bases, with 8 bases sitting between them. This CDR3 has 14 amino acids. CDR3 sequence reads: CASRIHPNTGELFF. As DNA, the CDR3 is TGTGCCAGCAGAATCCATCCGAACACCGGGGAGCTGTTTTTT.

The rearrangement uses TRBV27 and TRBJ2-5, with 8 bases that match TRBD2. This CDR3 spans 16 amino acids. Germline V lookup: CDR1 MNHEY, CDR2 SMNVEV (reference sequence). V lost 1 base and J lost 5; bases outside the gene matches: 9. CDR3 sequence reads: CASSLLASGWGETQYF. CDR3 nucleotides: TGTGCCAGCAGTTTATTAGCTAGCGGGTGGGGGGAGACCCAGTACTTC.

This clone was found once. This rearrangement joins TRBV7-9 to TRBJ2-1; D is perhaps TRBD1 (6 bases). CDR1 is SEHNR, CDR2 FQNEAQ, per germline (reference sequence). Trimming took 5 bases from V and 4 from J, leaving 18 bases between them. The CDR3 is 16 amino acids. CDR3 bases: TGTGCCAGCAGCCCGCCTCCGGGGACAAGATACAATGAGCAGTTCTTC. Its translation is CASSPPPGTRYNEQFF. The full variable domain, with the rest looked up from reference TRBV7-9 and TRBJ2-1, is DTGVSQNPRHKITKRGQNVTFRCDPISEHNRLYWYRQTLGQGPEFLTYFQNEAQLEKSRLLSDRFSAERPKGSFSTLEIQRTEQGDSAMYLCASSPPPGTRYNEQFFGPGTRLTVL.

The genes are TRBV5-1 and TRBJ2-3; 10 bases are a match to TRBD2. Unmatched junction bases numbered 6, after V lost 3 bases and J lost 2 bases. Germline-derived CDR1 and CDR2 are SGHRS and YFSETQ. CDR3 length: 16 amino acids. CDR3 bases: TGCGCCAGCAGCTCAGGACTAGCGGCCCTCACAGATACGCAGTATTTT. Protein: CASSSGLAALTDTQYF.

This clone was detected only a few times. The chain carries TRBV2 and TRBJ1-6; 8 positions agree with TRBD1. The CDR3 loop spans 14 amino acids. The germline V gene has CDR1 SNHLY and CDR2 FYNNEI. Losses at the gene ends were 6 bases for V and 5 bases for J; bases not matched to a gene: 3. CDR3 amino acids: CASSRQGNNSPLHF. The DNA of the CDR3 is TGTGCCAGCAGCCGACAGGGGAATAATTCACCCCTCCACTTT. Drawing the rest from reference TRBV2 and TRBJ1-6, the complete variable domain is EPEVTQTPSHQVTQMGQEVILRCVPISNHLYFYWYRQILGQKVEFLVSFYNNEISEKSEIFDDQFSVERPDGSNFTLKIRSTKLEDSAMYFCASSRQGNNSPLHFGNGTRLTVT.

V is TRBV6-1 and J is TRBJ2-7; tentative D call: TRBD1 (5 bases). Trimming removed 6 bases at V and 7 bases at J, with 10 bases between. The CDR3 is made up of 11 amino acids. Looked up from germline, CDR1 is MNHNS and CDR2 is SASEGT. The CDR3 region is CASRATDEQYF. The DNA of the CDR3 is TGTGCCAGCAGGGCGACAGATGAGCAGTACTTC.

The V gene is TRBV20-1, the J gene TRBJ2-5; unclear D gene. Germline assignment: CDR1 DFQATT and CDR2 SNEGSKA (reference sequence). V shed 4 bases and J shed 4 bases, with 7 bases lying between them. The CDR3 covers 11 residues. This chain's CDR3 is CSATTGETQYF. CDR3 nucleotides: TGCAGTGCTACCACCGGAGAGACCCAGTACTTC.

The rearrangement links TRBV6-1 to TRBJ1-1, with D maybe TRBD1 (6 bases). V lost 7 bases, J lost 4 bases, and 13 bases lay in between. Germline values: CDR1 MNHNS, CDR2 SASEGT. This CDR3 spans 13 amino acids. The DNA of the CDR3 is TGTGCCAGCATTAAACAGGGTAGCACTGAAGCTTTCTTT. This translates into CASIKQGSTEAFF.

The genes are TRBV13 and TRBJ1-1; TRBD1 aligns across 7 bases. V lost 2 bases, J lost 1 base, and 13 bases stayed unmatched. The length of the CDR3 is 18 residues. In germline, CDR1 is PRHDT, CDR2 FYEKMQ (reference sequence). CDR3 residues: CASSLIWDSQVRNTEAFF. CDR3 coding DNA: TGTGCCAGCAGCTTAATATGGGACAGTCAAGTGAGGAACACTGAAGCTTTCTTT.

The chain has TRBV6-1 and TRBJ1-4, with a possible D match to TRBD1 (5 bases). This CDR3 spans 14 amino acids. The V gene lost 3 bases and the J gene lost 5 bases, with 10 bases spanning the gap. CDR1 is MNHNS and CDR2 is SASEGT in the germline V gene. In DNA, the CDR3 is TGTGCCAGCAGTGAGGGGGGGTGGAATGAAAAACTGTTTTTT. Translated, it gives CASSEGGWNEKLFF.

The rearrangement uses TRBV4-1 and TRBJ2-7, with 7 positions matching TRBD2. CDR1 MGHRA and CDR2 YSYEKL come from the germline V gene. Trimming at V came to 0 bases and at J to 0 bases, leaving 11 bases not matched to a gene. The CDR3 consists of 18 residues. The CDR3 sequence is CASSQDRGLADSSYEQYF. The CDR3 nucleotides read TGCGCCAGCAGCCAAGATAGAGGGCTAGCGGATAGCTCCTACGAGCAGTACTTC.

In DNA, the CDR3 is TGTGCCAGCAGTCCCGGGACAGGGCAGTGGGATACGCAGTATTTT. Translating gives CASSPGTGQWDTQYF. This chain joins TRBV2 and TRBJ2-3; 9 nucleotides agree with TRBD1. Germline-derived CDR1 and CDR2 are SNHLY and FYNNEI. The CDR3 length is 15 residues. With V trimmed by 5 bases and J by 6 bases, 9 bases remained unmatched.

The CDR3 sequence: CASSPGMRGNQPQHF. The CDR3 DNA sequence: TGTGCCAGCAGCCCCGGGATGAGGGGCAATCAGCCCCAGCATTTT. The chain couples TRBV6-5 to TRBJ1-5; no reliable D call. CDR1 MNHEY and CDR2 SVGAGI come from the germline V gene. CDR3 length: 15 residues. V was pared by 6 bases and J by 2 bases, with 14 bases between.

The chain uses TRBV7-6 and TRBJ2-2; 7 bases match TRBD2. V lost 1 base and J lost 0; bases outside the gene matches: 2. The CDR3 covers 16 residues. Germline V gives CDR1 SGHVS, CDR2 FNYEAQ. CDR3: CASSLVGLPNTGELFF. In DNA, the CDR3 is TGTGCCAGCAGCTTAGTGGGACTACCGAACACCGGGGAGCTGTTTTTT.

This chain joins TRBV5-6 and TRBJ2-7; 8 bases are shared with TRBD2. Germline trimming cut 4 bases from V and 3 bases from J; bases unmatched to any gene: 0. The germline gives CDR1 SGHDT, CDR2 YYEEEE. There are 12 residues in the CDR3. The CDR3 sequence is CASSRGGYEQYF. CDR3 in DNA: TGTGCCAGCAGCCGGGGGGGCTACGAGCAGTACTTC.

The chain's CDR3 is CASSQGHLYEQYF. The DNA of the CDR3 is TGCGCCAGCAGCCAAGGACACCTCTACGAGCAGTACTTC. The chain joins TRBV5-1 to TRBJ2-7; weak D call: TRBD1 (5 bases). V was trimmed by 4 bases and J by 3 bases, leaving 11 bases between them. In germline, CDR1 is SGHRS, CDR2 YFSETQ. The CDR3 is 13 residues long.

V usage is TRBV5-4 and J usage is TRBJ2-5, with a weak D call TRBD2 (5 bases). Trimming stripped 0 bases from V and 2 bases from J, with 11 bases between. The length of the CDR3 is 15 residues. CDR1 and CDR2 (germline): SGHNT, YYREEE (reference sequence). The CDR3 loop is CASSLDPGSQETQYF. Here the CDR3 DNA reads TGTGCCAGCAGCTTGGATCCGGGGTCGCAAGAGACCCAGTACTTC.